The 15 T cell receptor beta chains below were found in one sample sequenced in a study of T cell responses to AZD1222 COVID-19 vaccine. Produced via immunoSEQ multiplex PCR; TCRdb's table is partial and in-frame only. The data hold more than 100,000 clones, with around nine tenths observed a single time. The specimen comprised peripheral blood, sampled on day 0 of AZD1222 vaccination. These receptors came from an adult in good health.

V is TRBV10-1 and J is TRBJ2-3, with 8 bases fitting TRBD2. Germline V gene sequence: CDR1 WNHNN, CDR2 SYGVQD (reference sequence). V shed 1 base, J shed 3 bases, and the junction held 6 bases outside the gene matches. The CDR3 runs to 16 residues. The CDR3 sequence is CASSEWSGGPTDTQYF. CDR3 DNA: TGCGCCAGCAGTGAGTGGTCGGGGGGGCCAACAGATACGCAGTATTTT.

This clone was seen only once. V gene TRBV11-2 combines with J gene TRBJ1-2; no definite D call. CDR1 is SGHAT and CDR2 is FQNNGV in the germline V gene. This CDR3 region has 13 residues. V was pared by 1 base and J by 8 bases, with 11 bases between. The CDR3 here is CASSLVQVLGYTF. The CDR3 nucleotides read TGTGCCAGCAGCTTAGTGCAGGTTTTGGGCTACACCTTC.

The CDR3: CASSYAGSYNSPLHF. The CDR3 nucleotides read TGTGCCAGCAGTTACGCTGGCTCCTATAATTCACCCCTCCACTTT. The chain is built from TRBV6-5 and TRBJ1-6; D call uncertain. The CDR3 has 15 amino acids. Per the germline V gene, CDR1 is MNHEY and CDR2 is SVGAGI. V dropped 2 bases and J dropped 0 bases, with 5 bases sitting between them.

This chain's CDR3 is CASRGPEGANVLTF. CDR3 coding DNA: TGTGCCAGCAGGGGGCCGGAGGGGGCCAACGTCCTGACTTTC. This chain joins TRBV5-4 and TRBJ2-6, with D possibly TRBD1 on 5 matching bases. CDR1 and CDR2 from the germline V gene are SGHNT and YYREEE (reference sequence). The CDR3 is made up of 14 amino acids. Trimming left V 5 bases short and J 4 bases short, with 10 bases between.

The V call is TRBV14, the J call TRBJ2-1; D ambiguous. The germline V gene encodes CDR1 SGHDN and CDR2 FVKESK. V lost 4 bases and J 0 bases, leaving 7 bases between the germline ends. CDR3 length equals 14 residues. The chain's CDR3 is CASSPPSSYNEQFF. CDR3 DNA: TGTGCCAGCAGCCCGCCCAGCTCCTACAATGAGCAGTTCTTC.

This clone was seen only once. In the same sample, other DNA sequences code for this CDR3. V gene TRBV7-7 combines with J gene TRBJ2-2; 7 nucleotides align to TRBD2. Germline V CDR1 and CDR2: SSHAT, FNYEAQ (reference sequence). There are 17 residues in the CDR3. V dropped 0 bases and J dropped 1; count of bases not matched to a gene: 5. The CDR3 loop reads CASSLAGLAGNTGELFF. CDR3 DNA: TGTGCCAGCAGCTTAGCGGGATTAGCGGGGAACACCGGGGAGCTGTTTTTT. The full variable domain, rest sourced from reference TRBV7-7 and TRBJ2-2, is GAGVSQSPRYKVTKRGQDVTLRCDPISSHATLYWYQQALGQGPEFLTYFNYEAQPDKSGLPSDRFSAERPEGSISTLTIQRTEQRDSAMYRCASSLAGLAGNTGELFFGEGSRLTVL.

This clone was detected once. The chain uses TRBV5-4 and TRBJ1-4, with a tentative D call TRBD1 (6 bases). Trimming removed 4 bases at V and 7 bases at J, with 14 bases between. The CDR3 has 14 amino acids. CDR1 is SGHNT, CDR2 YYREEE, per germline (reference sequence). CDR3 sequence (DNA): TGTGCCAGCAGCAGCCCCGGGGGCGCTGAAAAACTGTTTTTT. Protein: CASSSPGGAEKLFF.

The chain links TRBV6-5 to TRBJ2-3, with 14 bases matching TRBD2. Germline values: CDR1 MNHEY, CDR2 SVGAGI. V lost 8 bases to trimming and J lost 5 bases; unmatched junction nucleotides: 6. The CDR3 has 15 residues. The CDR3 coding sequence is TGTGCCAGCCAGACTAGCGGGGGGGCTATAGATACGCAGTATTTT. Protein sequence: CASQTSGGAIDTQYF.

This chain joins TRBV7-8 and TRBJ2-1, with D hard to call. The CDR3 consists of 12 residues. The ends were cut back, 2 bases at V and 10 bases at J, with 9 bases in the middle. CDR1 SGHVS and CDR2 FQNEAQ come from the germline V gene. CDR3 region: CASSLIDREQFF. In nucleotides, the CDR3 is TGTGCCAGCAGCTTAATCGATCGGGAGCAGTTCTTC.

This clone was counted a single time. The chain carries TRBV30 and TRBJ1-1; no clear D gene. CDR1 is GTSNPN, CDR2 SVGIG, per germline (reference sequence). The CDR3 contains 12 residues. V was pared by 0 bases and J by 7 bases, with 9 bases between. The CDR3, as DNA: TGTGCCTGGAGTGTGGGAGGAAATGAAGCTTTCTTT. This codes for CAWSVGGNEAFF. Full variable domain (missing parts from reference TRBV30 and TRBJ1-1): SQTIHQWPATLVQPVGSPLSLECTVEGTSNPNLYWYRQAAGRGLQLLFYSVGIGQISSEVPQNLSASRPQDRQFILSSKKLLLSDSGFYLCAWSVGGNEAFFGQGTRLTVV.

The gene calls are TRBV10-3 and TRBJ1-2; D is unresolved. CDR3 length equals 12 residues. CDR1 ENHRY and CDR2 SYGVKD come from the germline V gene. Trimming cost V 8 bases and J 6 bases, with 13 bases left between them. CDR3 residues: CAIDQALDGYTF. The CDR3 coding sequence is TGTGCCATCGACCAGGCGTTGGATGGCTACACCTTC.

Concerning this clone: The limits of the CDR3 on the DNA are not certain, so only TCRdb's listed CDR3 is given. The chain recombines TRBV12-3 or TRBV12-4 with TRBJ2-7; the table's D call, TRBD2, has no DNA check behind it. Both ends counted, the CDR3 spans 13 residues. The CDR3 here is CASSSSVSYEQYF.

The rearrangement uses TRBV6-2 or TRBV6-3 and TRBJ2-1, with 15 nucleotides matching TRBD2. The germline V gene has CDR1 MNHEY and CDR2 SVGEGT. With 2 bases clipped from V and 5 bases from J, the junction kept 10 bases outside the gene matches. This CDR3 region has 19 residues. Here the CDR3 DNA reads TGTGCCAGCAGTTACCCCCCCTGGACTAGCGGGGGGGCCCACAATGAGCAGTTCTTC. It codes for CASSYPPWTSGGAHNEQFF.

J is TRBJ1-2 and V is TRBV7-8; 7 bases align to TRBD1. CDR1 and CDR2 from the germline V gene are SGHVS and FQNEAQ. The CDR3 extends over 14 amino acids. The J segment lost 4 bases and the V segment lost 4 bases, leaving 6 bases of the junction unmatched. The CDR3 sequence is CASSSRQGRYGYTF. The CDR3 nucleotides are TGTGCCAGCAGCTCCCGACAGGGACGCTATGGCTACACCTTC.

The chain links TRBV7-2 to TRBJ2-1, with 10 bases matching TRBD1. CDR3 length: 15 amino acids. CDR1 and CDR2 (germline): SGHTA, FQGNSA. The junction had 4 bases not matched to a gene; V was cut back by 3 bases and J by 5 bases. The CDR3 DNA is TGTGCCAGCAGCTTGGACAGGGGGGCTCACAATGAGCAGTTCTTC. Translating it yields CASSLDRGAHNEQFF. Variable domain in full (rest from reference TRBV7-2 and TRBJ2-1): GAGVSQSPSNKVTEKGKDVELRCDPISGHTALYWYRQSLGQGLEFLIYFQGNSAPDKSGLPSDRFSAERTGGSVSTLTIQRTQQEDSAVYLCASSLDRGAHNEQFFGPGTRLTVL.